This T cell receptor (beta chain) was sequenced for a study of blood T cell repertoires in COVID-19. Germline assignment: CDR1 SGHRS and CDR2 YFSETQ. Deletions cut 0 bases from V and 2 bases from J, with 7 bases between. The length of the CDR3 is 14 residues. Measured with immunoSEQ multiplex PCR; TCRdb has only the in-frame clones, and not every one. In the table there are a few hundred thousand clones, 80% to 95% of which are singletons. This rearrangement joins TRBV5-1 to TRBJ2-3; D may be TRBD2 (6 bases). Sequencing was carried out using peripheral blood. The sequence came from a woman aged 25 to 39 with COVID-19, enrolled during active disease. The CDR3 DNA reads TGCGCCAGCAGCTTGGGCGGGACCACAGATACGCAGTATTTT. Protein sequence: CASSLGGTTDTQYF.